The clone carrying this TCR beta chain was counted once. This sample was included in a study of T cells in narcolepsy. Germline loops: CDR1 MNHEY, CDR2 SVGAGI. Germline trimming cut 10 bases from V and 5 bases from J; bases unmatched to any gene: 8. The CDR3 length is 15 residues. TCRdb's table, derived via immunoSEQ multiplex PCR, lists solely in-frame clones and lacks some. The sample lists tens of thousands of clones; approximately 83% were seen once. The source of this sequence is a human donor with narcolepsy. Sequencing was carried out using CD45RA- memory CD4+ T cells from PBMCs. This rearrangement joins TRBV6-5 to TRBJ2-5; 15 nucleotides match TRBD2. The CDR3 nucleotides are TGTGCCACAAGGACTAGCGGGGGGGTCGTGGAGACCCAGTACTTC. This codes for CATRTSGGVVETQYF.